The 26 T cell receptor beta chains given below trace back to one sample, sequenced in a study of shared clonotypes between healthy human individuals (dated by TCRdb to between 2020 and 2021). Receptors were amplified or captured by the immunoSEQ multiplex PCR assay. TCRdb limited this immuneACCESS table to in-frame rearrangements with V and J called. A share of clones is missing; checked studies link under half to unresolved V genes, and the rest is unexplained. The table for this sample lists around 2,000,000 clones; about 95% of them were counted only once. The ten most abundant clones make up more than 0.95% of the sample. CD8 naive samples consisted of CD45RO-negative cells that were positively selected for CCR7, yielding a CD45RA+CCR7+ population without TemRA cells. The sequencing input was naive CD8+ T cells sorted from blood. The cell subset or site tag for this specimen amounts to: CD45RA+CCR7+. These receptors came from a man aged 18 to 30 in good health.

This sequence joins TRBV7-9 and TRBJ2-7; D gene uncertain. The CDR3 sequence is 13 residues long. V gave up 5 bases and J gave up 5 bases, with 13 bases separating them. CDR1 is SEHNR and CDR2 is FQNEAQ in the germline V gene (reference sequence). The CDR3 DNA reads TGTGCCAGCAGCCCCGGGTCGACTCACGAGCAGTACTTC. Its protein product is CASSPGSTHEQYF. The variable domain in full, with the rest retrieved from reference TRBV7-9 and TRBJ2-7, is DTGVSQNPRHKITKRGQNVTFRCDPISEHNRLYWYRQTLGQGPEFLTYFQNEAQLEKSRLLSDRFSAERPKGSFSTLEIQRTEQGDSAMYLCASSPGSTHEQYFGPGTRLTVT.

This clone was seen only once. The rearrangement joins TRBV7-9 to TRBJ2-5; 7 nucleotides agree with TRBD1. J gave up 2 bases and V 5 bases, and 8 bases lay outside the gene matches. The CDR3 contains 15 residues. The germline CDR1 and CDR2 sequences are SEHNR and FQNEAQ (reference sequence). CDR3 sequence reads: CASSHPGQPQETQYF. The CDR3 DNA sequence: TGTGCCAGCAGCCACCCGGGACAGCCACAAGAGACCCAGTACTTC.

The gene calls are TRBV11-2 and TRBJ2-1; D is uncertain. Germline V gene lookup returns CDR1 SGHAT and CDR2 FQNNGV. Trimming cost V 1 base and J 10 bases, with 8 bases left between them. The CDR3 runs 12 residues. CDR3 in DNA: TGTGCCAGCAGCTTAGCGGCCGGGGAGCAGTTCTTC. The encoded protein is CASSLAAGEQFF.

This chain connects TRBV30 to TRBJ1-6; no definite D call. Between the trimmed V and J ends, which lost 2 bases and 2 bases, there was a span of 10 bases. The CDR3 is made up of 15 amino acids. Germline CDR1 reads GTSNPN; CDR2 reads SVGIG (reference sequence). This CDR3 is CAWSKGKTYNSPLHF. The CDR3 nucleotides are TGTGCCTGGAGTAAGGGCAAAACCTATAATTCACCCCTCCACTTT. Together with reference TRBV30 and TRBJ1-6, the CDR3 gives the full variable domain: SQTIHQWPATLVQPVGSPLSLECTVEGTSNPNLYWYRQAAGRGLQLLFYSVGIGQISSEVPQNLSASRPQDRQFILSSKKLLLSDSGFYLCAWSKGKTYNSPLHFGNGTRLTVT.

About this clone itself: Other DNA variants within this sample encode the same CDR3. The chain carries TRBV28 and TRBJ2-7; 9 positions match TRBD1. This CDR3 region has 14 residues. The germline V gene encodes CDR1 MDHEN and CDR2 SYDVKM. J was trimmed by 2 bases and V by 5 bases; bases with no gene match: 4. In DNA form, the CDR3 reads TGTGCCAGCAGTCTAAGGGACAGGGCCTACGAGCAGTACTTC. It encodes CASSLRDRAYEQYF.

The chain has TRBV7-2 and TRBJ1-1; perhaps TRBD1 as D (5 bases). This CDR3 has 16 residues. Per the germline V gene, CDR1 is SGHTA and CDR2 is FQGNSA. Trimming pared 3 bases from V and 3 bases from J, leaving 17 bases between. This CDR3 is CASSFKGEGGDTEAFF. The CDR3 nucleotides read TGTGCCAGCAGCTTTAAGGGCGAGGGAGGGGACACTGAAGCTTTCTTT.

The rearrangement links TRBV27 to TRBJ1-1, with D possibly matching TRBD1 (5 bases). This CDR3 has 14 amino acids. Germline V CDR1 and CDR2: MNHEY, SMNVEV (reference sequence). V was shortened by 0 bases and J by 8 bases, with 13 bases between the two germline ends. CDR3 in amino acids: CASSLSGAPREAFF. Written as DNA, the CDR3 is TGTGCCAGCAGTTTATCAGGGGCCCCGCGGGAAGCTTTCTTT.

The V call is TRBV4-1, the J call TRBJ2-1, with D hard to call. This CDR3 has 14 amino acids. Trimming removed 3 bases from V and 4 bases from J, with 10 bases in between. The germline CDR1 and CDR2 sequences are MGHRA and YSYEKL. Written as DNA, the CDR3 is TGCGCCAGCAGCCACGCTGATGATTACAATGAGCAGTTCTTC. Its translation is CASSHADDYNEQFF.

The CDR3 bases are TGTGCCAGCAGCCTAGTGTTGGGCCGACAGGACTCCTACGAGCAGTACTTC. It yields the protein CASSLVLGRQDSYEQYF. The genes are TRBV7-9 and TRBJ2-7, with a possible D match to TRBD1 (6 bases). Germline V CDR1 and CDR2: SEHNR, FQNEAQ (reference sequence). The CDR3 is 17 residues long. Trimming left V 5 bases short and J 0 bases short, with 20 bases between.

This sequence joins TRBV12-5 and TRBJ2-7, with D uncertain. This CDR3 has 12 residues. Germline V gives CDR1 LGHNT, CDR2 FRNRAP. V dropped 3 bases and J dropped 0 bases, with 3 bases sitting between them. The CDR3 is CASGFSSYEQYF. The DNA for the CDR3 is TGTGCTAGTGGTTTTAGCTCCTACGAGCAGTACTTC.

The V call is TRBV5-5, the J call TRBJ1-6, with D unclear. The CDR3 covers 16 residues. V lost 3 bases and J 2 bases, leaving 12 bases between the germline ends. The germline V gene has CDR1 SGHKS and CDR2 YYEKEE (reference sequence). CDR3 coding DNA: TGTGCCAGCAGCTCGATGTTGAGCGCCTATAATTCACCCCTCCACTTT. Its translation: CASSSMLSAYNSPLHF.

The rearrangement links TRBV2 to TRBJ1-4; D uncertain. Trimming removed 9 bases from V and 2 bases from J, with 7 bases in between. The germline V gene encodes CDR1 SNHLY and CDR2 FYNNEI. This CDR3 spans 12 amino acids. This chain's CDR3 is CARAGTNEKLFF. As DNA, the CDR3 is TGTGCCAGGGCCGGGACTAATGAAAAACTGTTTTTT.

CDR3 in amino acids: CASSLGSPRTEAFF. CDR3 DNA sequence: TGCGCCAGCAGCTTGGGTTCTCCAAGGACTGAAGCTTTCTTT. This chain uses TRBV5-1 with TRBJ1-1; D gene unclear. Trimming pared 0 bases from V and 5 bases from J, leaving 11 bases between. This CDR3 has 14 amino acids. CDR1 and CDR2 from the germline V gene are SGHRS and YFSETQ.

The rearrangement joins TRBV7-9 to TRBJ1-1; 7 positions match TRBD1. The V gene end was trimmed by 1 base and the J gene end by 5 bases; junction bases not matched to a gene: 4. Germline V lookup: CDR1 SEHNR, CDR2 FQNEAQ (reference sequence). The CDR3 extends over 14 amino acids. Here the CDR3 reads CASSLEGAWTEAFF. The CDR3 DNA follows: TGTGCCAGCAGCTTAGAGGGGGCTTGGACTGAAGCTTTCTTT.

Note on this clone: Other DNA sequences from this sample encode an identical CDR3 as well. CDR3 protein: CASSTGTHGYTF. The DNA of the CDR3 is TGTGCCAGTAGTACGGGGACTCATGGCTACACCTTC. The V and J genes are TRBV19 and TRBJ1-2, with a weak D call TRBD1 (5 bases). The CDR3 covers 12 residues. CDR1 is LNHDA and CDR2 is SQIVND in the germline V gene (reference sequence). The V end was cut by 4 bases, the J end by 6 bases, with 9 bases between.

This chain links TRBV2 with TRBJ1-2, with no clear D. Trimming left V 11 bases short and J 2 bases short, with 15 bases between. There are 13 residues in the CDR3. CDR1 is SNHLY, CDR2 FYNNEI, per germline. CDR3 sequence reads: CAGAAGINYGYTF. Here the CDR3 DNA reads TGTGCCGGCGCCGCGGGAATAAACTATGGCTACACCTTC.

This clone has just one count. V gene TRBV27 combines with J gene TRBJ2-1, with 13 nucleotides matching TRBD2. The ends lost 4 bases at V and 7 bases at J; junction bases unmatched: 7. The CDR3 has 16 residues. Germline-derived CDR1 and CDR2 are MNHEY and SMNVEV (reference sequence). DNA for the CDR3: TGTGCCAGCAGTTCGTTACTAGCGGGAGGGTTAAATGAGCAGTTCTTC. Encoded protein: CASSSLLAGGLNEQFF.

This sequence joins TRBV5-4 and TRBJ1-1; 11 bases fit TRBD1. The CDR3 is made up of 13 amino acids. V shed 5 bases and J 6 bases; nucleotides not matched to a gene: 3. CDR1 and CDR2 from the germline V gene are SGHNT and YYREEE (reference sequence). The CDR3: CASSWGQGAEAFF. The CDR3 DNA is TGTGCCAGCAGTTGGGGACAGGGGGCTGAAGCTTTCTTT.

The rearrangement uses TRBV5-1 and TRBJ2-3, with D possibly matching TRBD2 (6 bases). With 6 bases removed from V and 2 bases from J, the gap between germline ends came to 19 bases. CDR3 size: 16 residues. Germline CDR1 and CDR2: SGHRS and YFSETQ. CDR3 nucleotide sequence: TGCGCCAGCACATCTCCCGGGGGAGTGGACACAGATACGCAGTATTTT. This translates into CASTSPGGVDTDTQYF.

Notes on this clone: At the DNA level, this CDR3 is encoded by other sequences in the same sample as well. The J gene is TRBJ2-7, the V gene TRBV5-4; D remains ambiguous. From germline, CDR1 is SGHNT and CDR2 YYREEE (reference sequence). The CDR3 extends over 13 amino acids. V dropped 0 bases and J dropped 3 bases, with 7 bases sitting between them. CDR3 in amino acids: CASSLESGYEQYF. DNA for the CDR3: TGTGCCAGCAGCTTGGAATCAGGCTACGAGCAGTACTTC.

This clone was counted a few times. This CDR3 is also generated by other DNA sequences in the sample. V and J are TRBV9 and TRBJ1-1, with D unclear. CDR1 SGDLS and CDR2 YYNGEE come from the germline V gene. V lost 1 base to trimming and J lost 1 base, with 5 bases between them. The CDR3 covers 13 residues. CDR3 coding DNA: TGTGCCAGCAGCGTATCCGGGAACACTGAAGCTTTCTTT. It codes for CASSVSGNTEAFF.

This clone has only one observation. The chain uses TRBV7-6 and TRBJ1-6; D might be TRBD1 (6 bases). V dropped 5 bases and J dropped 10 bases, with 18 bases sitting between them. This CDR3 is 15 amino acids long. The V gene's germline CDR1 is SGHVS and CDR2 FNYEAQ. CDR3 in amino acids: CASSLSTGLDSPLHF. CDR3 nucleotide sequence: TGTGCCAGCAGCCTCAGTACAGGGTTGGACTCACCCCTCCACTTT. The complete variable domain, with remaining parts taken from reference TRBV7-6 and TRBJ1-6, reads GAGVSQSPRYKVTKRGQDVALRCDPISGHVSLYWYRQALGQGPEFLTYFNYEAQQDKSGLPNDRFSAERPEGSISTLTIQRTEQRDSAMYRCASSLSTGLDSPLHFGNGTRLTVT.

This chain joins TRBV9 and TRBJ1-2; 7 nucleotides match TRBD1. V lost 3 bases to trimming and J lost 0 bases; unmatched junction nucleotides: 17. The germline gives CDR1 SGDLS, CDR2 YYNGEE. This CDR3 is built from 19 residues. CDR3 in amino acids: CASSEGALGGLIANYGYTF. CDR3 DNA: TGTGCCAGCAGCGAGGGGGCCTTAGGGGGCCTAATAGCTAACTATGGCTACACCTTC.

The J gene is TRBJ2-2, the V gene TRBV11-2; D is unclear. This CDR3 has 15 amino acids. Germline V CDR1 and CDR2: SGHAT, FQNNGV. Trimming stripped 1 base from V and 6 bases from J, with 12 bases between. This CDR3 is CASSLALARPGELFF. DNA of the CDR3: TGTGCCAGCAGCTTAGCCCTTGCGAGGCCCGGGGAGCTGTTTTTT.

This clone has a single count. V and J are TRBV5-6 and TRBJ1-1; 7 bases map to TRBD1. Germline trimming cut 0 bases from V and 4 bases from J; bases unmatched to any gene: 3. The germline gives CDR1 SGHDT, CDR2 YYEEEE. The CDR3 has 14 amino acids. The CDR3 reads CASSLGGGITEAFF. The CDR3 nucleotides read TGTGCCAGCAGCTTGGGAGGGGGCATCACTGAAGCTTTCTTT.

As to this clone: The same CDR3 also results from other DNA sequences found in this sample. V and J are TRBV28 and TRBJ2-7; maybe TRBD1 (6 bases). This CDR3 has 13 residues. CDR1 is MDHEN and CDR2 is SYDVKM in the germline V gene. The germline V and J ends were trimmed by 5 bases and 1 base, with 9 bases remaining between them. The CDR3 nucleotides are TGTGCCAGCAGTGTACAGGGTTCCTACGAGCAGTACTTC. Translated: CASSVQGSYEQYF.